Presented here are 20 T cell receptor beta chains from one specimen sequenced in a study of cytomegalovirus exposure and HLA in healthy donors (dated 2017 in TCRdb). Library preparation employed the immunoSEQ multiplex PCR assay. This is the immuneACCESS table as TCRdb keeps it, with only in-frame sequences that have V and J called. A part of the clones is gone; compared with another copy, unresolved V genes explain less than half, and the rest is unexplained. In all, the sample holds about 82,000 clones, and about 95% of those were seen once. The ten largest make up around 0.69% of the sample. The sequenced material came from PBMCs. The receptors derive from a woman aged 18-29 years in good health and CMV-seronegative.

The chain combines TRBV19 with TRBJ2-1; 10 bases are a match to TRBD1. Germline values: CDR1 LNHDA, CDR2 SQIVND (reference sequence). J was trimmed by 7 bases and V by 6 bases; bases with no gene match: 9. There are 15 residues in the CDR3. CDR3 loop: CASRPDRGRWNEQFF. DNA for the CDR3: TGTGCCAGTAGACCTGACAGGGGGCGGTGGAATGAGCAGTTCTTC.

CDR3 residues: CASSLGARTTSGRGLNEQFF. DNA of the CDR3: TGTGCCAGCAGCCTAGGGGCCAGGACCACTAGCGGGAGGGGTTTAAATGAGCAGTTCTTC. This chain links TRBV28 with TRBJ2-1; the match to TRBD2 covers 13 bases. The CDR3 runs to 20 residues. V was pared by 6 bases and J by 7 bases, with 21 bases of the junction left unmatched. In germline, CDR1 is MDHEN, CDR2 SYDVKM.

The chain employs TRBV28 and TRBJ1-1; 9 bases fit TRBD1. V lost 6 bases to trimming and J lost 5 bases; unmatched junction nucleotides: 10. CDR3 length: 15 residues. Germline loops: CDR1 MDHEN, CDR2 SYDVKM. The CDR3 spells CASRTKFDRGTEAFF. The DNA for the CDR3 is TGTGCCAGCAGGACAAAATTTGACAGGGGGACTGAAGCTTTCTTT.

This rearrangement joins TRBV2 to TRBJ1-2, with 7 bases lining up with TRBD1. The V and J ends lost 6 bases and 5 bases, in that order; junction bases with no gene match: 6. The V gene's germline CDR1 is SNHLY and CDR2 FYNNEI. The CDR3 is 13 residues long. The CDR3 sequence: CASSDRVRYGYTF. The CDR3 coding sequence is TGTGCCAGCAGCGACAGGGTGAGGTATGGCTACACCTTC.

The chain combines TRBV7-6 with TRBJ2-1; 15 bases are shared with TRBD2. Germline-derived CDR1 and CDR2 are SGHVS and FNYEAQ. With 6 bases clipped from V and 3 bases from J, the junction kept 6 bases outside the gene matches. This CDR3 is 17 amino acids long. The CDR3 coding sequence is TGTGCCAGCAGACCGGGACTAGCGGGAGGTATCTACAATGAGCAGTTCTTC. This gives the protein CASRPGLAGGIYNEQFF.

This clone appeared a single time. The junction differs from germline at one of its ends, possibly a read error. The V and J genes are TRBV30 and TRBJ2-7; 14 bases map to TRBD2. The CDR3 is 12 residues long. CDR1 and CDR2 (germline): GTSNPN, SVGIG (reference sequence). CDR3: CAWGLAGGFTQF. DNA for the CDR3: TGTGCCTGGGGACTAGCGGGAGGATTCACCCAATTC.

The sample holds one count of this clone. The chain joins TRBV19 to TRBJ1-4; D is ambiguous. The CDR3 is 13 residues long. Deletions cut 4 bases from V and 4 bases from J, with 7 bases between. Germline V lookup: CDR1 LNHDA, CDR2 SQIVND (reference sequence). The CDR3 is CASSKRVNEKLFF. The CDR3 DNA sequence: TGTGCCAGTAGTAAGCGGGTTAATGAAAAACTGTTTTTT.

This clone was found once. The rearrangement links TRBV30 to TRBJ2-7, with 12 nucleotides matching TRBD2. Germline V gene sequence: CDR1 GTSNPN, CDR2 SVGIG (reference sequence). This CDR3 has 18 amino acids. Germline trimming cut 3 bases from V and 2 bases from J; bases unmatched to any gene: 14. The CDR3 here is CAWRGGTSGLRATYEQYF. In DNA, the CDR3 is TGTGCCTGGAGGGGTGGGACTAGCGGGCTAAGAGCTACCTACGAGCAGTACTTC.

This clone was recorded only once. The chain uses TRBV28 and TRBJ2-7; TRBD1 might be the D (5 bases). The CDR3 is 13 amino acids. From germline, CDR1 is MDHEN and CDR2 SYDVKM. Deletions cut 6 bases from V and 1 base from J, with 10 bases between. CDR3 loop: CASRQGLSYEQYF. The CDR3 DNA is TGTGCCAGCAGGCAGGGCTTATCCTACGAGCAGTACTTC.

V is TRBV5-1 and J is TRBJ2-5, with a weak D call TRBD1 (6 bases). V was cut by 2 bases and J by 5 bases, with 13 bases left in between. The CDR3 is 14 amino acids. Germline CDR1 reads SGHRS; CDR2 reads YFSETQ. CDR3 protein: CASSFWGLGETQYF. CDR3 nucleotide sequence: TGCGCCAGCAGCTTTTGGGGGCTTGGGGAGACCCAGTACTTC.

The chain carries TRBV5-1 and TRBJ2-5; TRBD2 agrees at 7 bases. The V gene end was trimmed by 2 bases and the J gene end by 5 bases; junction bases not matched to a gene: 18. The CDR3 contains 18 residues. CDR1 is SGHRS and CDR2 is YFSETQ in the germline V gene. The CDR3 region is CASSFLVAMSGGGETQYF. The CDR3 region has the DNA TGCGCCAGCAGCTTCCTTGTGGCGATGTCGGGAGGTGGGGAGACCCAGTACTTC. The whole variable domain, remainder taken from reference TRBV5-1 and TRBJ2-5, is KAGVTQTPRYLIKTRGQQVTLSCSPISGHRSVSWYQQTPGQGLQFLFEYFSETQRNKGNFPGRFSGRQFSNSRSEMNVSTLELGDSALYLCASSFLVAMSGGGETQYFGPGTRLLVL.

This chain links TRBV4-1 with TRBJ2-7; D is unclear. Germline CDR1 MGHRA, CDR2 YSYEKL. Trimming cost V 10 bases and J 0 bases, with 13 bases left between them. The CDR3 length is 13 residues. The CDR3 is CATSRRDSYEQYF. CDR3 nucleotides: TGCGCCACTTCGCGGCGCGACTCCTACGAGCAGTACTTC.

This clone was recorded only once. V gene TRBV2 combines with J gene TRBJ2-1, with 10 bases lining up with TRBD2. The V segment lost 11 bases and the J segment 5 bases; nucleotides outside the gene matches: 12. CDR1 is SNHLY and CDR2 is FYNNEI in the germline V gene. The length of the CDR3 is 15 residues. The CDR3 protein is CAGTSASGRHNEQFF. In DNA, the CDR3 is TGTGCCGGTACATCCGCTAGCGGGAGACACAATGAGCAGTTCTTC.

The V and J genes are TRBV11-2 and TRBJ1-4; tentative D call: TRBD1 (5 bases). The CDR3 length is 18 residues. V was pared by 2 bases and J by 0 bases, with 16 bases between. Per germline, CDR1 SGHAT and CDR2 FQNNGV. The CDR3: CASSLRGVTGPTNEKLFF. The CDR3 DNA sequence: TGTGCCAGCAGCTTACGGGGGGTTACAGGACCAACTAATGAAAAACTGTTTTTT.

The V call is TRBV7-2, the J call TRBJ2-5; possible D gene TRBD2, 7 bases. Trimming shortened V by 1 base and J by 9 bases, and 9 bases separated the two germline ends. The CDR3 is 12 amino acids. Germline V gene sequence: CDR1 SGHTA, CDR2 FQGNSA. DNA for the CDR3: TGTGCCAGCAGCTTAGGGGGGGGGCCCCAGTACTTC. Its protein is CASSLGGGPQYF.

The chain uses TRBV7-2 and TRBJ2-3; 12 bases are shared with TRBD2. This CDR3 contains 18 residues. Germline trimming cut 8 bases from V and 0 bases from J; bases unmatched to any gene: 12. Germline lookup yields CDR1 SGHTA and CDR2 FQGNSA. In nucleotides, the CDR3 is TGTGCCAGCGTCCGGACTAGCGGGGTTATTTTTAGCACAGATACGCAGTATTTT. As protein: CASVRTSGVIFSTDTQYF.

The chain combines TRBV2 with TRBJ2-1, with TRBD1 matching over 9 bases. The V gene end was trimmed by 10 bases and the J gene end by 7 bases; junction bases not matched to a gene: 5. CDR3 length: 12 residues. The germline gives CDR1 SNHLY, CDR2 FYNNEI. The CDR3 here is CATPQGANEQFF. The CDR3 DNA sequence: TGTGCCACCCCACAGGGGGCTAATGAGCAGTTCTTC.

The CDR3 region has the DNA TGTGCCAGCAGTGTAGTCGTCTACAATGAGCAGTTCTTC. It yields the protein CASSVVVYNEQFF. The gene calls are TRBV2 and TRBJ2-1; no clear D gene. Germline CDR1 SNHLY, CDR2 FYNNEI. The V and J ends lost 4 bases and 3 bases respectively, with 7 bases between them. This CDR3 is 13 amino acids long.

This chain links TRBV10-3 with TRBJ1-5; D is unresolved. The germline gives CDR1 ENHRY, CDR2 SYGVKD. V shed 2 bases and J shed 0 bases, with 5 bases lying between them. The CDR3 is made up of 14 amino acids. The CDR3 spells CAISERVSNQPQHF. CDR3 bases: TGTGCCATCAGTGAGCGGGTTAGCAATCAGCCCCAGCATTTT.

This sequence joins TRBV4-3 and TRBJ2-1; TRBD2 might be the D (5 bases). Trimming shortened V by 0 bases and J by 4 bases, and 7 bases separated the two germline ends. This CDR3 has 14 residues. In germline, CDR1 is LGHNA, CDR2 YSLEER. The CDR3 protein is CASSQELVYNEQFF. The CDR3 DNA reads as TGCGCCAGCAGCCAAGAACTAGTGTACAATGAGCAGTTCTTC.